This TCR beta chain was captured by sequencing in a study of T cell responses to AZD1222 COVID-19 vaccine (dated by TCRdb to about 2021). Turning to the overall study: AZD1222 recipients with second doses at about 4 weeks or about 12 weeks were pooled, because spike-specific TCR depth and breadth did not differ between schedules. TCR sequencing was performed for roughly 250 trial participants, of whom about 200 were given two doses of AZD1222 and around 25 were given two doses of MenACWY control vaccine. Trial participants were enrolled by age into subgroups of 18-55, 56-69 and 70-plus years, and 148, 28 and 57 TCR-sequenced participants, respectively, were included in these subgroups.

Concerning this clone: The specificity of this receptor is unknown. Base qualities are not recorded, but no much larger clone differs from it by a single base.

The CDR3 regions of human TCRbeta chains were subjected to immunosequencing. The published analysis was carried out like this. Repertoire TCRs were checked for matches against a reference library of SARS-CoV-2-specific TCRs that had been generated using the MIRA antigen-specificity platform. Breadth meant the fraction of unique TCRs that were SARS-CoV-2-associated, whereas depth meant the fraction of total T cells that were SARS-CoV-2-associated. Using the MIRA data, every spike-specific TCR was mapped to the spike region that the TCR reacted to and assigned to either a CD4 or a CD8 class. Log10-transformed breadth and depth values were compared by one-way ANOVA with Sidak's multiple comparisons tests. TCRdb stores this immuneACCESS table with in-frame sequences only. Part of the clones is absent; in the studies checked, under half of the shortfall reflects unresolved V genes, and no reason is known for the rest. The D gene and trimming were derived from the DNA, and the V and J assignments and clone size from that table. This sample has 150,000 or so clones in its table, and 89% of those were observed once. The biggest ten clones account for approximately 5.1% of the sample.

The time point label on this specimen signifies: baseline before first vaccination. Samples from vaccinated people were obtained from the UK trials COV001 and COV002, which included a single-blind randomized controlled phase 2/3 trial of AZD1222 (ChAdOx1 nCoV-19) in healthy adults. For TCRbeta chain sequencing, PBMC samples from trial participants were taken at day 0 and at day 28 after the second dose. The CDR1 and CDR2 encoded by the germline V gene (reference sequence) are SEHNR and FQNEAQ. The CDR3 runs 17 amino acids, cysteine and phenylalanine included. The entry retains the CDR3 DNA only, 51 bases that are in frame from base 1. Trimming leaves V shorter by 2 bases and J shorter by 4 bases, with the junction holding 4 bases beyond the gene matches. Here is what the overall study found, with its caveats: Nearly half of unique spike-specific TCRs reportedly recognized epitopes outside regions mutated in the B.1.351 and B.1.1.7 variants. Only five or six AZD1222 recipients were SARS-CoV-2 seropositive at baseline, limiting conclusions about previously exposed vaccinees. The 56-69-year group was small, and its depth increase did not reach significance, likely because of low power. The vaccine-associated CD4 TCRs covered the entire spike protein, and the dominant responses fell in regions 160-218 and 743-854. Because no samples from the day 14 peak response were available, repertoires could be characterized only after the peak T cell response. Most participants were white British and females outnumbered males, and the authors suggested that clonal diversity may have been underestimated. After two AZD1222 doses, both the breadth and the depth of spike-specific TCRs were significantly higher than at day 0 and than in MenACWY recipients.

The material was peripheral blood, obtained on day 0 of AZD1222 vaccination. The receptor comes from an adult in good health. Rearrangement joined TRBV7-9 to TRBJ2-3; TRBD2 agrees with 15 junctional bases. The DNA sequence follows: TGTGCCAGCAGCTTATCTCGGACTAGCGGGAGGGCAGATACGCAGTATTTT. This yields the protein CASSLSRTSGRADTQYF.